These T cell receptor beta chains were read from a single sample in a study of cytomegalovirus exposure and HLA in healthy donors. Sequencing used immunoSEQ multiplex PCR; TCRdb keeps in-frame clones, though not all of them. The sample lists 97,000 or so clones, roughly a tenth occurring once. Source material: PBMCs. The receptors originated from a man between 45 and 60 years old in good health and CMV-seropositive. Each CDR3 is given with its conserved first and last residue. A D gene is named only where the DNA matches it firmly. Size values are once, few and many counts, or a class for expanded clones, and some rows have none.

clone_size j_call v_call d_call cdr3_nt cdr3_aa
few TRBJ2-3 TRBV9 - TGTGCCAGCAGCGTAAGGACTAACACAGATACGCAGTATTTT CASSVRTNTDTQYF
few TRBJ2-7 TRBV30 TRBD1 TGTGCCTGGGGGACAGGGAGGGTCTACGAGCAGTACTTC CAWGTGRVYEQYF
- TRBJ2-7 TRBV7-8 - TGTGCCAGCAGCTCCTTTCGTTACGAGCAGTACTTC CASSSFRYEQYF
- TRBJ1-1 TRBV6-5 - TGTGCCAGCAGTTACGGTGCAGGTAATATGAACACTGAAGCTTTCTTT CASSYGAGNMNTEAFF
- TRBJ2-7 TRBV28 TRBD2 TGTGCCAGCAGCGCTAGCGGGACCCTAAAGTACTTC CASSASGTLKYF
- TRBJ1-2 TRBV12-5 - TGTGCTAGTGGCCTCCGGTGGGGCTACACCTTC CASGLRWGYTF
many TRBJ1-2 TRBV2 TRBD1 TGTGCCAGCAGTATTACGGGACAGGGGGTAGTAGGCTACACCTTC CASSITGQGVVGYTF
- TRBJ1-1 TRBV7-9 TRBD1 TGTGCCAGCAGCTTCATTGGGACAGGGACTCGAGTGAATGAAGCTTTCTTT CASSFIGTGTRVNEAFF
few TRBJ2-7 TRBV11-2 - TGTGCCAGCAGCTTAGATGTTGCGGGAAACTACGAGCAGTACTTC CASSLDVAGNYEQYF
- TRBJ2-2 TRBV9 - TGTGCCAGCAGCGTAGCTTCGGCGGACACCGGGGAGCTGTTTTTT CASSVASADTGELFF
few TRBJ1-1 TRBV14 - TGTGCCAGCAGCCAAGATGGGGGCTGGGGAAACACTGAAGCTTTCTTT CASSQDGGWGNTEAFF
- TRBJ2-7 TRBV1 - TGCACCAGCAGCCAAGAAGGGACTTTCTCCTACGAGCAGTACTTC CTSSQEGTFSYEQYF
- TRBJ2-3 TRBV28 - TGTGCCAGCAGTCTCTCCCGGGTCTCCAATTCGGATACGCAGTATTTT CASSLSRVSNSDTQYF
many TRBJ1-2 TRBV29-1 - TGCAGCGTTGATCAAGGGAGTGGGGAGGGCCCTTATGGCTACACCTTC CSVDQGSGEGPYGYTF
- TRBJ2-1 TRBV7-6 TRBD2 TGTGCCAGCAGCTTAAGGACTAGCGGAAACAATGAGCAGTTCTTC CASSLRTSGNNEQFF
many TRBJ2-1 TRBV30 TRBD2 TGTGCCTGGAGTCGACTAGCGGGAGTGCGGGCCAATGAGCAGTTCTTC CAWSRLAGVRANEQFF
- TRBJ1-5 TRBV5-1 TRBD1 TGCGCCAGCAGCCCGGCCCCTCAGGGGGGCATCAATCAGCCCCAGCATTTT CASSPAPQGGINQPQHF
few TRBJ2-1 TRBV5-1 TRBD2 TGCGCCAGCAGCAGTGCCGGGACTAGCGGGATCCGGCAGTTCTTC CASSSAGTSGIRQFF
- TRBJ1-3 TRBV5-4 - TGTGCCAGCAGCGAGGGTGGGAGTTGGAGCTCTGGAAACACCATATATTTT CASSEGGSWSSGNTIYF
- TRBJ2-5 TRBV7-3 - TGTGCCAGCAGCTTAAATAGCGGCGAGACCCAGTACTTC CASSLNSGETQYF
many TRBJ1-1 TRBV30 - TGTGCCTGGAGTCCGGACTCTGAAGCTTTCTTT CAWSPDSEAFF
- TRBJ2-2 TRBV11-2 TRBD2 TGTGCCAGCAGCTTAGTTGGGACTAGCGGCCCTACGAACACCGGGGAGCTGTTTTTT CASSLVGTSGPTNTGELFF
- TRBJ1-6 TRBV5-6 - TGTGCCAGAAGCCTAGGCGCGGGTTCACCCCTCCACTTT CARSLGAGSPLHF
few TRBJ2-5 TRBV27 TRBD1 TGTGCCAGCAGGGGACAGAACCAAGAGACCCAGTACTTC CASRGQNQETQYF
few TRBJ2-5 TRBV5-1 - TGCGCCAGCGGAAGGGGGTCAGAGACCCAGTACTTC CASGRGSETQYF
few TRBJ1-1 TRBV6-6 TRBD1 TGTGCCAGCAGTACTCGACAGGGGGGTAACACTGAAGCTTTCTTT CASSTRQGGNTEAFF
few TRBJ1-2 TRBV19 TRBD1 TGTGCCAGTCGGCAGGGGGATTTGGTTAGCTATGGCTACACCTTC CASRQGDLVSYGYTF
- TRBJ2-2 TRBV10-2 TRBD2 TGCGCCAGCAGTGCCGGGAGGGCCGGGGAGCTGTTTTTT CASSAGRAGELFF
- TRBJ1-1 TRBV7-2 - TGTGCCAGCAGCAAGACAGTGAACACTGAAGCTTTCTTT CASSKTVNTEAFF
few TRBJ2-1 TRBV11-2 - TGTGCCAGCAGCTTTGTGGGGCCCAGGGAGCAGTTCTTC CASSFVGPREQFF
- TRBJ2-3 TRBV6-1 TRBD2 TGTGCCAGCAGGGGGGGACTAGCGGGAACAGATACGCAGTATTTT CASRGGLAGTDTQYF
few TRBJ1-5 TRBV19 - TGTGCCAGTAGGGACGGAGGATATAGCAATCAGCCCCAGCATTTT CASRDGGYSNQPQHF
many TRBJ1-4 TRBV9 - TGTGCCAGCAGCGGGGCAGTATCTCCTAATGAAAAACTGTTTTTT CASSGAVSPNEKLFF